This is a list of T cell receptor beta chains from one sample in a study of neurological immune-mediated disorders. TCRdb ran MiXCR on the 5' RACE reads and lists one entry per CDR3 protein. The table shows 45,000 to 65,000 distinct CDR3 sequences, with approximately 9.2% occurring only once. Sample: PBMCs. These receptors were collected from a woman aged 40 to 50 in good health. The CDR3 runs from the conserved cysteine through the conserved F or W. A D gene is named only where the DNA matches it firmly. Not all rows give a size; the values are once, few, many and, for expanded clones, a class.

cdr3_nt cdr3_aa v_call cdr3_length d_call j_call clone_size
TGTGCCAGCAGTTCCCGATCGAAAGAGACCCAGTACTTC CASSSRSKETQYF TRBV27 13 NA TRBJ2-5 many
TGTGCCAGCAGCAAAAGGATGGAGCGGGAGGAATACGAGCAGTACTTC CASSKRMEREEYEQYF TRBV21-1 16 NA TRBJ2-7 many
TGTGCCAGCAGCCAAGATGTACAGTCCCACAATGAGCAGTTCTTC CASSQDVQSHNEQFF TRBV3-1 15 NA TRBJ2-1 many
TGTGCCAGTAGTATCTTGGGAAACAATGAGCAGTTCTTC CASSILGNNEQFF TRBV19 13 NA TRBJ2-1 many
TGCGCCAGCAGCAAGGGACAGCCAAATGAAAAACTGTTTTTT CASSKGQPNEKLFF TRBV5-1 14 TRBD1 TRBJ1-4 many
TGTGCCATCAGTGGGGGACTCGCTCGTTCCACCTACGAGCAGTACTTC CAISGGLARSTYEQYF TRBV10-3 16 NA TRBJ2-7 many
TGCGCCAGCAGCGTTGGTTGGCGGACTAGCACAGATACGCAGTATTTT CASSVGWRTSTDTQYF TRBV5-1 16 NA TRBJ2-3 few
TGCAGTGCGGGGGGCATGGGCATGAACACTGAAGCTTTCTTT CSAGGMGMNTEAFF TRBV20-1 14 NA TRBJ1-1 NA
TGCGCCAGCAGCCAAGCGAGCGGGAGGCCCAATGAGCAGTTCTTC CASSQASGRPNEQFF TRBV4-3 15 TRBD2 TRBJ2-1 many
TGCAGTGCTAGGGAGACTAGCGGTGACACCGGGGAGCTGTTTTTT CSARETSGDTGELFF TRBV20-1 15 TRBD2 TRBJ2-2 many
TGCGCCAGCAGCTTGGCGTGGAGGGGCGGCACTGAAGCTTTCTTT CASSLAWRGGTEAFF TRBV5-1 15 NA TRBJ1-1 many
TGTGCCAGCAGCTTGGCGCAGGGTCGAGCAGCTGGGGCCAACGTCCTGACTTTC CASSLAQGRAAGANVLTF TRBV5-5 18 NA TRBJ2-6 many
TGTGCCAGCAGCTTAGGCAGAAGGGGCGAAAAACTGTTTTTT CASSLGRRGEKLFF TRBV11-2 14 NA TRBJ1-4 many
TGCAGTGCCGGGAACCGCAGGAGTTGGAGCAATGAGCAGTTCTTC CSAGNRRSWSNEQFF TRBV20-1 15 NA TRBJ2-1 many
TGCAGCGGCAACAGGGGACCTGAAGCTTTCTTT CSGNRGPEAFF TRBV29-1 11 TRBD1 TRBJ1-1 many
TGTGCCAGCAGTCTGAGGGGGGACAGGGAGCAGTACTTC CASSLRGDREQYF TRBV7-2 13 TRBD1 TRBJ2-7 many
TGTGCCAGCAGCGTAGATGGGACAGGATCGGCAGATACGCAGTATTTT CASSVDGTGSADTQYF TRBV9 16 TRBD1 TRBJ2-3 NA
TGTGCCAGCAGCTACCAAACCGCCCTGGACAGACTCAATCAGCCCCAGCATTTT CASSYQTALDRLNQPQHF TRBV7-9 18 NA TRBJ1-5 many
TGTGCCAGCAGCTTAGCTGCGGCAGGGGGGGGCGGAAACACCATATATTTT CASSLAAAGGGGNTIYF TRBV7-2 17 TRBD1 TRBJ1-3 many
TGCGCCAGCAGCTCGGGGGGTGGGTCAGAAGCATACAATGAGCAGTTCTTC CASSSGGGSEAYNEQFF TRBV5-1 17 TRBD2 TRBJ2-1 many
TGTGCCAGCAGTCCCCGTAAAACATCGTTATCGGGATATGGCTACACCTTC CASSPRKTSLSGYGYTF TRBV6-1 17 NA TRBJ1-2 NA
TGCGCCAGCAGTCCCCAGGGAGCCGGTGGCTACACCTTC CASSPQGAGGYTF TRBV4-3 13 NA TRBJ1-2 many
TGTGCCAGCAGCTTAGCTTGGCGAGATACGCAGTATTTT CASSLAWRDTQYF TRBV7-6 13 NA TRBJ2-3 few
TGTGCCAGCAGTGAGATGCACCGGGACAGATATGAGCAGTTCTTC CASSEMHRDRYEQFF TRBV2 15 TRBD1 TRBJ2-1 many
TGTGCCATCAGTGAGTCGGTAAAACCGGGCAATGAGCAGTTCTTC CAISESVKPGNEQFF TRBV10-3 15 NA TRBJ2-1 many
TGCGCCAGCAGCCAAGATATCGCCGCAACTAATGAAAAACTGTTTTTT CASSQDIAATNEKLFF TRBV4-3 16 NA TRBJ1-4 many
TGTGCCAGCAGCTCACAGTTGCATCAAGCGACCCAGTACTTC CASSSQLHQATQYF TRBV5-5 14 NA TRBJ2-5 many
TGTGCCAGCAGCGTAGAGCCAGACATTAAAAGGACCCAGTACTTC CASSVEPDIKRTQYF TRBV9 15 NA TRBJ2-5 many
TGTGCCAGCAGCTTTCGGGGGAGAACTGAAGCTTTCTTT CASSFRGRTEAFF TRBV5-6 13 NA TRBJ1-1 many
TGTGCCAGCAGTTACGACAGGTTTCAGGGGTTAAGTTCACCCCTCCACTTT CASSYDRFQGLSSPLHF TRBV6-5 17 NA TRBJ1-6 many
TGCAGTGCTCGGGACGAAGGGGGGGTCAGGGACACTGAAGCTTTCTTT CSARDEGGVRDTEAFF TRBV20-1 16 NA TRBJ1-1 many
TGTGCCAGCAGCCTATGGTCCGGGACAGACCAAGAGACCCAGTACTTC CASSLWSGTDQETQYF TRBV11-1 16 TRBD1 TRBJ2-5 NA
TGTGCCAGCAGCTGCCCCTACAGGATTTGCAGAGACTCCTACAATGAGCAGTTCTTC CASSCPYRICRDSYNEQFF TRBV11-3 19 NA TRBJ2-1 many
TGTGCCAGCAGCCAAGAACCCGGAAACACCATATATTTT CASSQEPGNTIYF TRBV3-1 13 NA TRBJ1-3 many
TGTGCCAGCAGTTACACCCTCCTGAGCGGGAGGGGAGCAGATACGCAGTATTTT CASSYTLLSGRGADTQYF TRBV6-2/TRBV6-3 18 TRBD2 TRBJ2-3 few
TGTGCCACCAGCAGAGAGGCAGGGCGCGACGAGCAGTACTTC CATSREAGRDEQYF TRBV15 14 NA TRBJ2-7 NA
TGTGCCAGCAGTGTAGGGGGACAGAGCGCCTACGAGCAGTACTTC CASSVGGQSAYEQYF TRBV6-1 15 TRBD1 TRBJ2-7 many
TGTGCCAGCAGCCAACAGGGGGCCATCTCTGGAAACACCATATATTTT CASSQQGAISGNTIYF TRBV7-2 16 TRBD1 TRBJ1-3 NA
TGCGCCAGCAGCGGGGAGGTGAGCTCCTACAATGAGCAGTTCTTC CASSGEVSSYNEQFF TRBV5-1 15 NA TRBJ2-1 many
TGTGCCAGCAGCTGGGCTCAGGGCCCCTACGAGCAGTACTTC CASSWAQGPYEQYF TRBV12-3/TRBV12-4 14 NA TRBJ2-7 many
TGTGCCAGCAGGACTGGGAACACTGAAGCTTTCTTT CASRTGNTEAFF TRBV10-3 12 NA TRBJ1-1 many
TGTGCCACCAGTCGGACCGCTAAAGACCCCCACGTCCTGACTTTC CATSRTAKDPHVLTF TRBV24-1 15 NA TRBJ2-6 many
TGCAGTGCTAGAGGGCGGGGAGTCACAGATACGCAGTATTTT CSARGRGVTDTQYF TRBV20-1 14 NA TRBJ2-3 many